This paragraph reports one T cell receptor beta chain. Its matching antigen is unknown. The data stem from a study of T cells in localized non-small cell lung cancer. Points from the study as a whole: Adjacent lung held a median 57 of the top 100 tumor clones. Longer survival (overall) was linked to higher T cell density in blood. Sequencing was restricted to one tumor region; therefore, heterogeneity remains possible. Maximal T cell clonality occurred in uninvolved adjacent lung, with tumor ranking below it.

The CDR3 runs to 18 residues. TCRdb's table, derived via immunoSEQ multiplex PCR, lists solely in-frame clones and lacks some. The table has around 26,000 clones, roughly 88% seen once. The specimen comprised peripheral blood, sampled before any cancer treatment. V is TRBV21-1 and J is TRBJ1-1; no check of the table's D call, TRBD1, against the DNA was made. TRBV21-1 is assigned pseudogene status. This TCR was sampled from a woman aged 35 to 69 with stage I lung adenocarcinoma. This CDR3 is CASSKRGQGAEANTEAFF. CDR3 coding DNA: TGTGCCAGCAGCAAAAGGGGTCAGGGGGCGGAGGCGAACACTGAAGCTTTCTTT.